This T cell receptor beta chain stems from a study of cytomegalovirus exposure and HLA in healthy donors. The CDR3 sequence is 14 residues long. Trimming removed 6 bases from V and 0 bases from J; junction bases left unmatched: 2. Germline V gene lookup returns CDR1 SQVTM and CDR2 ANQGSEA. Only in-frame clones appear in the TCRdb table, and some are missing; sequencing was by immunoSEQ multiplex PCR. Here the sample spans approximately 230,000 clones, more than 85% being singletons. The sample was PBMCs. This sequence joins TRBV29-1 and TRBJ2-2; 9 bases agree with TRBD2. The receptor was isolated from a man between 18 and 35 years old in good health and CMV-seropositive. The CDR3 nucleotides are TGCAGCGTCGGACTAGCGACGAACACCGGGGAGCTGTTTTTT. This translates into CSVGLATNTGELFF.